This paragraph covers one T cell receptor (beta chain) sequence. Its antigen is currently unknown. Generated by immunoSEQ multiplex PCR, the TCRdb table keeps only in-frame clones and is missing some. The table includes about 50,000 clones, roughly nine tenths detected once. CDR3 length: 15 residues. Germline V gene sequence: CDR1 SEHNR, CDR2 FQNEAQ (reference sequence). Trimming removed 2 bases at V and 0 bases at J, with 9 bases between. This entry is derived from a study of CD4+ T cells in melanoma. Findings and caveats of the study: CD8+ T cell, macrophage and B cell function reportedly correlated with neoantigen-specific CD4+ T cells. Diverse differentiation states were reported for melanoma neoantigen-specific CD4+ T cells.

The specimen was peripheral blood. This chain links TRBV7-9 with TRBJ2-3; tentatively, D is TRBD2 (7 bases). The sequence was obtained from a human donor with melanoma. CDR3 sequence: CASSLWGGSTDTQYF. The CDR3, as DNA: TGTGCCAGCAGCTTATGGGGGGGCAGCACAGATACGCAGTATTTT.